This TCR beta chain was obtained from a study of OX40 agonist ivuxolimab in advanced cancers. Study-level results: The average count of expanded clones was higher among CD8+ T cells than among CD4+. Antigen specificity remained undetermined for the expanded peripheral T cells.

Details on this clone: The antigen is unknown.

Germline assignment: CDR1 SGHTS and CDR2 YDEGEE. The V and J ends lost 0 bases and 5 bases, in that order; junction bases with no gene match: 7. This CDR3 has 16 residues. Sequenced by immunoSEQ multiplex PCR; TCRdb stores in-frame clones only, minus some. Of 61,000 or so clones in the sample, roughly four fifths were seen once. The gene calls are TRBV5-8 and TRBJ2-5, with 10 nucleotides matching TRBD2. The sequenced sample was CD4+ or CD8+ T cells sorted from blood, obtained in a trial of the OX40 agonist ivuxolimab. This clonotype originated in an adult with an advanced solid tumor such as melanoma, head and neck, liver or kidney cancer. The CDR3 sequence is CASSLESGGARETQYF. The CDR3 DNA follows: TGTGCCAGCAGCTTGGAGAGCGGGGGGGCCCGGGAGACCCAGTACTTC.